This T cell receptor (beta chain) was captured by sequencing in a study of blood T cell repertoires in COVID-19. Authors' processing steps: Counts of nucleated cells, estimated from reference gene primer amplification, were obtained. Sequencing was performed with immunoSEQ multiplex PCR; in TCRdb, only in-frame clones are kept and a portion is missing. The V and J calls and the clone size are those of that table, but D and trimming were determined from the DNA. The sample has more than 11,000 clones; over 75% are singletons. The sequenced sample was peripheral blood. This receptor was obtained from a middle-aged man with active COVID-19.

The CDR3 region has the DNA TGTGCCAGCAGCCCTTCCTTGGCGGGAGTTGAGAGTGAGCAGTTCTTC. It encodes CASSPSLAGVESEQFF. V is TRBV7-8 and J is TRBJ2-1, with 7 bases aligning to TRBD2. Trimming at V came to 5 bases and at J to 9 bases, leaving 16 bases not matched to a gene. This CDR3 comprises 16 residues. Germline CDR1 is SGHVS and CDR2 is FQNEAQ.